Below are 27 T cell receptor beta chains sequenced from a single sample in a study of response to subunit inactivated influenza vaccine. TCRdb analysed the RT-PCR reads with MiXCR anew, one entry per CDR3 protein. Among under 950,000 distinct CDR3 sequences listed, over 20% were seen once. This specimen consisted of PBMCs from blood, obtained 4 to 6 days after vaccination. These receptors came from a man aged 50-59 years who received an inactivated influenza vaccine.

The CDR3 DNA reads as TGCAGTGCTAGAAAGGATAGGAATGAGCAGTTCTTC. Residues: CSARKDRNEQFF. V gene TRBV20-1 combines with J gene TRBJ2-1; D remains unclear. The CDR3 contains 12 residues. Germline lookup yields CDR1 DFQATT and CDR2 SNEGSKA (reference sequence). V gave up 2 bases and J gave up 7 bases, with 9 bases separating them.

A few counts support this clonotype. The V gene is TRBV20-1, the J gene TRBJ1-5; TRBD1 matches 7 bases. The J segment lost 0 bases and the V segment lost 5 bases, leaving 10 bases of the junction unmatched. The germline gives CDR1 DFQATT, CDR2 SNEGSKA (reference sequence). This CDR3 has 16 amino acids. CDR3 DNA sequence: TGCAGTGCTTCCCTCCGGACAGGAGCTAGCAATCAGCCCCAGCATTTT. This sequence encodes CSASLRTGASNQPQHF.

This clonotype has more than one count but fewer than ten. The rearrangement joins TRBV6-1 to TRBJ1-2; D ambiguous. Trimming took 1 base from V and 6 from J, leaving 9 bases between them. Germline V gene data show CDR1 as MNHNS and CDR2 as SASEGT. CDR3 size: 13 residues. The CDR3, as DNA: TGTGCCAGCAGTGAAGGGTCGTGGGATGGCTACACCTTC. Translating it yields CASSEGSWDGYTF.

This clonotype showed up many times. The gene calls are TRBV5-5 and TRBJ2-1; D may match TRBD1 or TRBD2 (5 bases each). This CDR3 has 14 residues. The V gene's germline CDR1 is SGHKS and CDR2 YYEKEE (reference sequence). Between the trimmed V and J ends, which lost 8 bases and 2 bases, there was a span of 14 bases. This CDR3 is CASYSGQTYNEQFF. The CDR3 nucleotides are TGTGCCAGTTACTCGGGGCAGACCTACAATGAGCAGTTCTTC.

This clonotype came up many times. A read error may account for a junction end that differs from germline. The CDR3 DNA reads TGTGCCAGCAGCCAGGACAGAACCTACGAGCAGTACTTC. It encodes CASSQDRTYEQYF. The chain uses TRBV4-3 and TRBJ2-7, with D possibly being TRBD1 (6 bases). There are 13 residues in the CDR3. Germline V lookup: CDR1 LGHNA, CDR2 YSLEER.

The chain carries TRBV12-3 or TRBV12-4 and TRBJ2-5; 10 positions agree with TRBD2. This CDR3 is 16 amino acids long. Trimming at V came to 5 bases and at J to 5 bases, leaving 11 bases not matched to a gene. DNA of the CDR3: TGTGCCAGCAGTCCTACAGCGGGGGGGCCGTATGAGACCCAGTACTTC. Its protein is CASSPTAGGPYETQYF.

This clonotype came up a few times. The CDR3 protein is CSARSGVRSPLHF. Here the CDR3 DNA reads TGCAGTGCTAGATCGGGAGTCCGTTCACCCCTCCACTTT. The chain joins TRBV20-1 to TRBJ1-6; no definite D call. Trimming removed 2 bases from V and 9 bases from J, with 11 bases in between. The CDR3 runs to 13 residues. The germline V gene has CDR1 DFQATT and CDR2 SNEGSKA (reference sequence).

CDR3 in amino acids: CASSLRGTGIGQETQYF. The CDR3 coding sequence is TGTGCCAGCAGTCTGCGGGGGACAGGGATTGGCCAAGAGACCCAGTACTTC. The chain carries TRBV12-3 or TRBV12-4 and TRBJ2-5; 9 bases agree with TRBD1. V dropped 5 bases and J dropped 1; count of bases not matched to a gene: 11. This CDR3 comprises 17 residues.

The gene calls are TRBV7-2 and TRBJ2-2, with D possibly TRBD1 on 6 matching bases. V was pared by 2 bases and J by 13 bases, with 26 bases between. The CDR3 extends over 17 amino acids. The germline V gene encodes CDR1 SGHTA and CDR2 FQGNSA. In DNA, the CDR3 is TGTGCCAGCAGCTTAAGGACCGAATCAACAGGGTTAGGAGTGCTGTTTTTT. This gives the protein CASSLRTESTGLGVLFF.

This chain links TRBV12-3 or TRBV12-4 with TRBJ2-7; D is unclear. This CDR3 is 14 amino acids long. Trimming took 3 bases from V and 4 from J, leaving 13 bases between them. DNA of the CDR3: TGTGCCAGCAGTTTTTATAGGCGGTCGTACGAGCAGTACTTC. It specifies CASSFYRRSYEQYF.

The sample holds a few counts of this clonotype. The V call is TRBV28, the J call TRBJ2-7; D ambiguous. Germline loops: CDR1 MDHEN, CDR2 SYDVKM. This CDR3 is 14 amino acids long. Trimming removed 6 bases from V and 2 bases from J, with 14 bases in between. The CDR3 spells CASRDSRPPYEQYF. As DNA, the CDR3 is TGTGCCAGCAGAGATTCCAGGCCCCCCTACGAGCAGTACTTC.

This clonotype was seen a few times. V is TRBV15 and J is TRBJ2-2, with D unresolved. The CDR3 is made up of 15 amino acids. V lost 0 bases, J lost 2 bases, and 7 bases lay in between. Looked up from germline, CDR1 is LNHNV and CDR2 is YYDKDF (reference sequence). The CDR3 DNA reads as TGTGCCACCAGCAGAGATCTGGGTAACACCGGGGAGCTGTTTTTT. Translating it yields CATSRDLGNTGELFF.

This clonotype was recorded a few times. The chain employs TRBV5-1 and TRBJ2-1; the D gene could be TRBD1 or TRBD2 (5 bases each). CDR3 length: 13 residues. Germline V gene lookup returns CDR1 SGHRS and CDR2 YFSETQ. V lost 4 bases to trimming and J lost 5 bases, with 10 bases between them. The CDR3 nucleotides read TGCGCCAGCAGCAGGGACCTAAACAATGAGCAGTTCTTC. Amino acids: CASSRDLNNEQFF.

The chain joins TRBV12-3 or TRBV12-4 to TRBJ2-5; tentative D call: TRBD1 (5 bases). Trimming cost V 8 bases and J 6 bases, with 13 bases left between them. The CDR3 is made up of 12 amino acids. For the CDR3, the DNA is TGTGCCAGCGGTCTGGGGCCCAAGACCCAGTACTTC. Its protein product is CASGLGPKTQYF.

This clonotype was found a few times. The genes are TRBV2 and TRBJ1-6, with D unresolved. The CDR3 is 10 residues long. Trimming stripped 4 bases from V and 16 bases from J, with 8 bases between. From germline, CDR1 is SNHLY and CDR2 FYNNEI. The CDR3 DNA reads TGTGCCAGCAGTGCCGAGCGGCTCCACTTT. It specifies CASSAERLHF.

Here the CDR3 DNA reads TGCGCCAGCAGCCAAGCGTGGAGAGGCAATCAGCCCCAGCATTTT. Amino acid sequence: CASSQAWRGNQPQHF. J is TRBJ1-5 and V is TRBV4-3; D is unclear. Trimming took 1 base from V and 2 from J, leaving 9 bases between them. There are 15 residues in the CDR3. Germline V gene data show CDR1 as LGHNA and CDR2 as YSLEER.

The count of this clonotype is one. The rearrangement joins TRBV7-8 to TRBJ2-7, with TRBD2 matching 10 bases. Trimming cost V 5 bases and J 6 bases; bases outside gene matches: 7. Per the germline V gene, CDR1 is SGHVS and CDR2 is FQNEAQ. The CDR3 length is 14 residues. CDR3 residues: CASSQLAGGGEQYF. The CDR3 nucleotides read TGTGCCAGCAGCCAGTTAGCGGGAGGAGGCGAGCAGTACTTC.

This chain uses TRBV10-3 with TRBJ1-2; perhaps TRBD1 as D (6 bases). CDR3 size: 16 residues. Trimming pared 2 bases from V and 4 bases from J, leaving 17 bases between. Germline lookup yields CDR1 ENHRY and CDR2 SYGVKD. CDR3 nucleotide sequence: TGTGCCATCAGTGAGGAACCCCCCGGAGGGGGCTATGGCTACACCTTC. The encoded protein is CAISEEPPGGGYGYTF.

The chain joins TRBV11-1 to TRBJ2-1, with 12 bases fitting TRBD2. J gave up 1 base and V 5 bases, and 9 bases lay outside the gene matches. This CDR3 contains 18 residues. Germline CDR1 is SGHAT and CDR2 is FQDESV (reference sequence). CDR3 in amino acids: CASSPRTSGDLSYNEQFF. In nucleotides, the CDR3 is TGTGCCAGCAGCCCCCGGACTAGCGGGGACCTATCCTACAATGAGCAGTTCTTC.

The CDR3 DNA sequence: TGCAGCGTTGAACCTAGCGGGAGTGGCGAAACAGATACGCAGTATTTT. Its translation is CSVEPSGSGETDTQYF. V usage is TRBV29-1 and J usage is TRBJ2-3; TRBD2 matches 10 bases. Germline values: CDR1 SQVTM, CDR2 ANQGSEA. The CDR3 covers 16 residues. V shed 2 bases and J 3 bases; nucleotides not matched to a gene: 8.

The CDR3 is CATYRRGGLNTEAFF. As DNA, the CDR3 is TGTGCCACCTACCGCCGTGGAGGGCTGAACACTGAAGCTTTCTTT. This sequence joins TRBV19 and TRBJ1-1; the D is unclear. This CDR3 has 15 residues. V was pared by 10 bases and J by 0 bases, with 18 bases between. The germline V gene has CDR1 LNHDA and CDR2 SQIVND (reference sequence).

V is TRBV7-7 and J is TRBJ2-2; 7 bases match TRBD2. The CDR3 spans 14 residues. V lost 6 bases, J lost 6 bases, and 7 bases stayed unmatched. Germline CDR1 and CDR2: SSHAT and FNYEAQ (reference sequence). The CDR3 DNA reads as TGTGCCAGCAGAGCGGGAATATCGGCCGGGGAGCTGTTTTTT. Protein product: CASRAGISAGELFF.

The J gene is TRBJ1-1, the V gene TRBV5-1; D remains ambiguous. V was shortened by 5 bases and J by 1 base, with 9 bases between the two germline ends. Germline V gene data show CDR1 as SGHRS and CDR2 as YFSETQ. CDR3 length equals 13 residues. The CDR3 coding sequence is TGCGCCAGCAGGGGCGTAGAGAACACTGAAGCTTTCTTT. The encoded protein is CASRGVENTEAFF.

The V call is TRBV12-3 or TRBV12-4, the J call TRBJ1-6, with TRBD1 matching over 8 bases. After removal of 5 bases from V and 10 bases from J, the junction contained 7 bases not matched to a gene. The CDR3 sequence is 14 residues long. CDR3 DNA: TGTGCCAGCAGTCCGACAGGGGACAGATCACCCCTCCACTTT. This gives the protein CASSPTGDRSPLHF.

This clonotype was observed a few times. Here the CDR3 DNA reads TGTGCCAGCAGCTTCCATCGACTTTACACCGGGGAGCTGTTTTTT. Translation gives CASSFHRLYTGELFF. The chain recombines TRBV7-8 with TRBJ2-2; no clear D gene. Germline CDR1 reads SGHVS; CDR2 reads FQNEAQ. This CDR3 is 15 amino acids long. V dropped 3 bases and J dropped 3 bases, with 11 bases sitting between them.

This clonotype was seen just once. V is TRBV7-2 and J is TRBJ1-2; 9 bases align to TRBD1. This CDR3 is 17 amino acids long. Germline CDR1 reads SGHTA; CDR2 reads FQGNSA. With 6 bases clipped from V and 2 bases from J, the junction kept 13 bases outside the gene matches. DNA of the CDR3: TGTGCCAGCAGGATCTTTGGACAGGGGCCTTTGAACTATGGCTACACCTTC. Its protein is CASRIFGQGPLNYGYTF.

The chain has TRBV27 and TRBJ2-7, with D hard to call. CDR1 and CDR2 (germline): MNHEY, SMNVEV (reference sequence). V gave up 4 bases and J gave up 6 bases, with 25 bases separating them. The CDR3 contains 17 residues. The CDR3 region has the DNA TGTGCCAGCAGTTCTAGTCTTGGAATGCTGCTACGCGGCGAGCAGTACTTC. It is translated as CASSSSLGMLLRGEQYF.